Below, 4 T cell receptor beta chains from the same sample are listed, as sequenced in a study of T cells in Graves' hyperthyroidism and ophthalmopathy. Researchers took RNA transcripts and amplified the TCR beta CDR3 regions from them. Researchers ran a first-round RT-PCR on the TCR CDR3 using the HTBI primer set. TCRdb re-called the multiplex PCR reads through MiXCR, storing one row per CDR3 protein. The data hold approximately 640,000 distinct CDR3 sequences, with approximately 42% observed a single time. The sequenced sample consisted of peripheral blood or thyroid tissue (not recorded which). The origin of the receptors is an adult man with Graves' disease, either hyperthyroidism or ophthalmopathy (not recorded which).

The chain carries TRBV20-1 and TRBJ2-5; TRBD1 matches 10 bases. CDR3 size: 15 residues. Per the germline V gene, CDR1 is DFQATT and CDR2 is SNEGSKA (reference sequence). V shed 3 bases and J 5 bases; nucleotides not matched to a gene: 9. The CDR3 DNA is TGCAGTGCTAGGCCCGACAGGGGGCTGGGGGAGACCCAGTACTTC. Residues: CSARPDRGLGETQYF.

The V call is TRBV2, the J call TRBJ1-6, with 9 positions matching TRBD1. The J segment lost 10 bases and the V segment lost 7 bases, leaving 5 bases of the junction unmatched. CDR1 SNHLY and CDR2 FYNNEI come from the germline V gene. This CDR3 region has 13 residues. The CDR3 reads CASTGTGWSPLHF. The DNA for the CDR3 is TGTGCCAGCACGGGGACAGGGTGGTCACCCCTCCACTTT.

Concerning this clonotype itself: A much larger clone differs from this one at a single base, so this may be a read error. V is TRBV10-2 and J is TRBJ1-6; perhaps TRBD1 as D (6 bases). Germline V gene data show CDR1 as WSHSY and CDR2 as SAAADI. This CDR3 has 15 residues. CDR3 region: CASSAGRGWNSPLHF. For the CDR3, the DNA is TGTGCCAGCAGTGCGGGGAGGGGGTGGAATTCACCCCTCCACTTT.

J is TRBJ1-2 and V is TRBV29-1; TRBD1 agrees at 7 bases. Germline CDR1 SQVTM, CDR2 ANQGSEA. Losses at the gene ends were 8 bases for V and 8 bases for J; bases not matched to a gene: 5. This CDR3 is 10 amino acids long. The CDR3: CSPDRVGYTF. In DNA, the CDR3 is TGCAGCCCTGACAGGGTCGGCTACACCTTC.